Below, one TCR beta chain is given with its context. What this receptor recognizes is not known. No quality values exist for individual bases; no much larger clone is one base distant. Each collaborating institution followed its own protocols to collect whole blood in K2EDTA tubes. For TCRbeta analysis, collaborators shipped samples in one of three forms: frozen whole blood, isolated PBMCs, or DNA extracted from either of those sample types. The data originate from a study of blood T cell repertoires in COVID-19 (dated by TCRdb to 2019 to 2021). Describing the broader study: Collaborator samples came from the United States, Italy and Spain and covered acute and convalescent phases of COVID-19. The prospective study material was composed of cDNA or gDNA derived from T cells, B-cell-depleted T cells, or PBMCs. Subjects who had been exposed to COVID-19, were actively infected with it, or had recovered from it provided the deeply sampled blood TCRbeta repertoires that made up the dataset. The repertoires were made available in a free public database intended to serve as a resource for research on the immune response to SARS-CoV-2. Samples were obtained from the ongoing ImmuneRACE study (first 160 participants) and from 1,254 subjects provided by 6 global collaborators. A de-identified subject ID, COVID-19 status, age in years and sex were almost always included in the sample metadata. Where available, HLA class I and class II types were obtained from metadata supplied by the sample provider rather than from assay-based typing.

The immunoSEQ Assay, a bias-controlled multiplex PCR, was used to amplify TCRbeta CDR3 regions from genomic DNA. Regarding the original processing steps: The number of nucleated cells in each sample was estimated by amplification of reference gene primers within the assay. To quantify the absolute abundance of each unique TCRbeta CDR3 rearrangement, sequence reads were collapsed and filtered. For each sample, productive Simpson clonality was calculated as the square root of Simpson's diversity index over productive rearrangements. TCRdb carries this immuneACCESS record with in-frame sequences only. Its versions omit some clonotypes, under half of them owing to an unresolved V gene in the studies checked, with the rest unexplained. That table gives V, J and clone size, and the DNA gave D and trimming. In this sample the table shows approximately 65,000 clones, about 93% of which occur a single time. The top ten constitute roughly 3% of the sample.

Results and caveats for the whole study, not just this receptor: Clinical and demographic metadata were provided uncurated, with the amount varying by source and participant.

The clonotype originates from a man between 65 and 85 years old with active COVID-19. Sequenced: peripheral blood.

The nucleotide sequence is TGTGCCAGTAGTATAGTAAACAGCGGGGGCTACACCTTC. Translated, it gives CASSIVNSGGYTF. The V and J genes are TRBV19 and TRBJ1-2, with an unclear D gene assignment. A distance of 11 bases separates the germline ends of V and J, which lose 1 base and 8 bases respectively. In the germline V gene (reference sequence), CDR1 corresponds to LNHDA and CDR2 to SQIVND. The CDR3 sequence holds 13 residues, the cysteine and phenylalanine included. Only CDR3 DNA remains: 39 bases, in frame from the first base.